Here is one T cell receptor beta chain with its context. TCRdb's table, derived via immunoSEQ multiplex PCR, lists solely in-frame clones and lacks some. The repertoire has around 26,000 clones, around 88% of them found once; the top ten carry around 17%. This specimen comes from a study of blood T cell repertoires in COVID-19. For the study at large: COVID-19 samples, acute and convalescent, were from the United States, Italy and Spain. T cells, B-cell-depleted T cells, or PBMCs provided the cDNA or gDNA that served as material.

Trimming removed 1 base from V and 10 bases from J; junction bases left unmatched: 3. CDR1 is KGHSH and CDR2 is LQKENI in the germline V gene. This CDR3 has 13 residues. The origin of this receptor is a human donor in a cohort sampled during active COVID-19. The V call is TRBV18, the J call TRBJ1-1, with 10 bases lining up with TRBD1. What was sequenced was peripheral blood. CDR3 coding DNA: TGTGCCAGCTCACCACAGCGGGACAGGGGAGCTTTCTTT. This sequence encodes CASSPQRDRGAFF.